The T cell receptor beta chain under discussion was sequenced for a study of T cell responses to AZD1222 COVID-19 vaccine. Whole-study results and caveats: Mostly white British, mostly female donors; authors suggested clonal diversity may be underestimated. The span of vaccine-associated CD4 TCRs extended across spike, with dominance at 160-218 and 743-854.

About this clone: Its antigen is undetermined.

The table came from immunoSEQ multiplex PCR; TCRdb's copy has only in-frame clones and leaves some out. The table has 150,000 to 200,000 clones, about 94% seen once. Germline loops: CDR1 MNHEY, CDR2 SVGAGI. This CDR3 has 15 amino acids. V shed 1 base and J 6 bases; nucleotides not matched to a gene: 8. The origin of this receptor is an adult in good health. V usage is TRBV6-5 and J usage is TRBJ2-7; 8 nucleotides line up with TRBD1. The sequences come from peripheral blood, collected on day 0 of AZD1222 vaccination. The CDR3 nucleotides read TGTGCCAGCAGTTACTTCCCCGGGACAGGAGGCGAGCAGTACTTC. This translates into CASSYFPGTGGEQYF.